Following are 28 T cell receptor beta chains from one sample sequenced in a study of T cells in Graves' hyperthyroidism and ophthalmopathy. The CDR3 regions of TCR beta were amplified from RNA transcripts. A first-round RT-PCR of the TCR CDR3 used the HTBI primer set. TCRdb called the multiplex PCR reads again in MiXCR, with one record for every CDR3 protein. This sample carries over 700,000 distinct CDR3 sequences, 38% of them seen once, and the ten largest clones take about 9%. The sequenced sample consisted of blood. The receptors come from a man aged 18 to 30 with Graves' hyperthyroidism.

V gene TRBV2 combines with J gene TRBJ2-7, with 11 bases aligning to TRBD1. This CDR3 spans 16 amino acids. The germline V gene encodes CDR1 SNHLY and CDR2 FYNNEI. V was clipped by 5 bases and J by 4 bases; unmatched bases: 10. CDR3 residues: CASSFRPGQGAYEQYF. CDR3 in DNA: TGTGCCAGCAGTTTCCGGCCTGGACAGGGGGCATACGAGCAGTACTTC.

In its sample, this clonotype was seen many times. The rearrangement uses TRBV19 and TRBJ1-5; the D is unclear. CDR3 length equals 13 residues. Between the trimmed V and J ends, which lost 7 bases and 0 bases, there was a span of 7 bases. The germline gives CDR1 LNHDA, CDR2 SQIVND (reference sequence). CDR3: CASTLNSNQPQHF. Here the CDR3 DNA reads TGTGCCAGTACCCTGAATAGCAATCAGCCCCAGCATTTT.

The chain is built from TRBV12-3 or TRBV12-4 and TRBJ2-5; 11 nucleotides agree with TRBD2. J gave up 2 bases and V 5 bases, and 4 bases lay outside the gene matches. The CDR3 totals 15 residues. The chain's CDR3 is CASSEVAGGQETQYF. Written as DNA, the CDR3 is TGTGCCAGCAGTGAAGTAGCGGGAGGGCAAGAGACCCAGTACTTC.

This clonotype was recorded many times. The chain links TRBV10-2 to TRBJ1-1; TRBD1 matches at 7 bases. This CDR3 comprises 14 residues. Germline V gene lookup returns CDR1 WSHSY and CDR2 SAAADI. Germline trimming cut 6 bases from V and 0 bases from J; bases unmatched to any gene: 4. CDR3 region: CASRGTVMNTEAFF. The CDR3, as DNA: TGCGCCAGCAGAGGGACAGTCATGAACACTGAAGCTTTCTTT.

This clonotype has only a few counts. In DNA form, the CDR3 reads TGTGCCAGCACCTCCTGGGGAGAGGGGGAGACCCAGTACTTC. Protein product: CASTSWGEGETQYF. The chain combines TRBV11-3 with TRBJ2-5; D could derive from TRBD1 or TRBD2 (5 bases each). Looked up from germline, CDR1 is SGHNT and CDR2 is YENEEA. Trimming took 7 bases from V and 5 from J, leaving 17 bases between them. The CDR3 totals 14 residues.

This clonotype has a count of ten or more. This chain's CDR3 is CSVESGGVEKLFF. The CDR3 bases are TGCAGCGTTGAATCAGGGGGTGTGGAAAAACTGTTTTTT. This chain links TRBV29-1 with TRBJ1-4, with 7 nucleotides matching TRBD1. This CDR3 is built from 13 residues. CDR1 and CDR2 (germline): SQVTM, ANQGSEA. V was pared by 2 bases and J by 8 bases, with 5 bases of the junction left unmatched.

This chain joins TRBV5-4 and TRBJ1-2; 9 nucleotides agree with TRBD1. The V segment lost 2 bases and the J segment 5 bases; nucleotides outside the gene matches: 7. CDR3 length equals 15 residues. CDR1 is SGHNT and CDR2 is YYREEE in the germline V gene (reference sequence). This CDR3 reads CASSLTRDRAYGYTF. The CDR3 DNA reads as TGTGCCAGCAGCTTAACTCGGGACAGGGCATATGGCTACACCTTC.

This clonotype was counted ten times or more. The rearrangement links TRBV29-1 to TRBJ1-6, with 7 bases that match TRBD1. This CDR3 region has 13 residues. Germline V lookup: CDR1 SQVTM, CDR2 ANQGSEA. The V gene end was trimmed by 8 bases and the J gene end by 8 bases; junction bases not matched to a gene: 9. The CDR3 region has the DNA TGCAGCACTCAGACAGGGTCTGATTCACCCCTCCACTTT. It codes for CSTQTGSDSPLHF.

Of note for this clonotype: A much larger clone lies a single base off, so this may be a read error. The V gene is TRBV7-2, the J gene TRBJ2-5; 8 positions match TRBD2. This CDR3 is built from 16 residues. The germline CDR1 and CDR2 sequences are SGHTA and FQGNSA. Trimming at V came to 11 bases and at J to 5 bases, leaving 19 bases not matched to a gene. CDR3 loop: CAGTRGELAAGETQYF. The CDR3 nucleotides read TGTGCCGGCACCCGAGGGGAACTAGCGGCCGGGGAGACCCAGTACTTC.

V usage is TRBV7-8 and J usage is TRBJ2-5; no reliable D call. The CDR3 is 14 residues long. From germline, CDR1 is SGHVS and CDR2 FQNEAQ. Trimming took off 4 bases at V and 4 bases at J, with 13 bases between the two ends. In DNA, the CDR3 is TGTGCCAGCAGCTACGACACTGCCGGAGAGACCCAGTACTTC. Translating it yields CASSYDTAGETQYF.

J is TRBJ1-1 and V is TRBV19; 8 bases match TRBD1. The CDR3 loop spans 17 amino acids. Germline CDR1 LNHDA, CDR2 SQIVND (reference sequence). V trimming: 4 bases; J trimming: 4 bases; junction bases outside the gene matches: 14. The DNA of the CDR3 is TGTGCCAGTAGTACCCGATATGGGACAGGACGTGCCACTGAAGCTTTCTTT. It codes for CASSTRYGTGRATEAFF.

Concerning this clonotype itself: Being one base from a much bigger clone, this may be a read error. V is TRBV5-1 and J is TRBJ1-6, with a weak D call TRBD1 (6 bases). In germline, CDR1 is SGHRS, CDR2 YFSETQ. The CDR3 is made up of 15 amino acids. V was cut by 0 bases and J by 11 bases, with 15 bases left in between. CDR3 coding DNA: TGCGCCAGCAGCTTGGCCGGGGCAGGGGAGGCACCCCTCCACTTT. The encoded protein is CASSLAGAGEAPLHF.

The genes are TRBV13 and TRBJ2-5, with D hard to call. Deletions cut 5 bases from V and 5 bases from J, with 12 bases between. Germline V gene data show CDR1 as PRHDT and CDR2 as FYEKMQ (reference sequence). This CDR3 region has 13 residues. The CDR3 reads CASSRWKTETQYF. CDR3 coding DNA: TGTGCCAGCAGCAGGTGGAAGACGGAGACCCAGTACTTC.

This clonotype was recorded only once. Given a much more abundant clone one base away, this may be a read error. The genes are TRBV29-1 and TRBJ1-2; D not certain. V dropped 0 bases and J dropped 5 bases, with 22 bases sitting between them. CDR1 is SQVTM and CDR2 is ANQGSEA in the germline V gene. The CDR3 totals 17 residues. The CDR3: CSVEDLGGRGKVYGYTF. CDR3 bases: TGCAGCGTTGAAGATCTTGGAGGGCGGGGTAAGGTATATGGCTACACCTTC.

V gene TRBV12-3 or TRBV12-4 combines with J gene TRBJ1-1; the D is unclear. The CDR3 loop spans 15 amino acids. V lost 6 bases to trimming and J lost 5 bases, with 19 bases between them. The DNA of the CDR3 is TGTGCCAGCAGCTTCGAGGCCTCCCTGGGGACTGAAGCTTTCTTT. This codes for CASSFEASLGTEAFF.

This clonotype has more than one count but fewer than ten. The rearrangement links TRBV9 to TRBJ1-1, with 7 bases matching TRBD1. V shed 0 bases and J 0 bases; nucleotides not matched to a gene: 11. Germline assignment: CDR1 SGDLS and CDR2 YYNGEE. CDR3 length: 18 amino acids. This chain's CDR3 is CASSVDPGQEHMNTEAFF. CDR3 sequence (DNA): TGTGCCAGCAGCGTAGACCCTGGACAGGAACACATGAACACTGAAGCTTTCTTT. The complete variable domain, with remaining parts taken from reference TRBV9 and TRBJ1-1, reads DSGVTQTPKHLITATGQRVTLRCSPRSGDLSVYWYQQSLDQGLQFLIQYYNGEERAKGNILERFSAQQFPDLHSELNLSSLELGDSALYFCASSVDPGQEHMNTEAFFGQGTRLTVV.

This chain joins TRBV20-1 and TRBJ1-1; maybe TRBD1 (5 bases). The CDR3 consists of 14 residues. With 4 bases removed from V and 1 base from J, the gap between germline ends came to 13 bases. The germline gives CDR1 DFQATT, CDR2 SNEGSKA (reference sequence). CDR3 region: CSATVGRGNTEAFF. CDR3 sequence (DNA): TGCAGTGCTACCGTAGGGAGGGGGAACACTGAAGCTTTCTTT.

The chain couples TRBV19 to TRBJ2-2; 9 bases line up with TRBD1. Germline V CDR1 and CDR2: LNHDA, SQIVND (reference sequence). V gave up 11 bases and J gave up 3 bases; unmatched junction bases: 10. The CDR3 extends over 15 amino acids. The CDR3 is CAGSQQGADTGELFF. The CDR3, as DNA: TGTGCCGGCAGTCAACAGGGGGCGGACACCGGGGAGCTGTTTTTT.

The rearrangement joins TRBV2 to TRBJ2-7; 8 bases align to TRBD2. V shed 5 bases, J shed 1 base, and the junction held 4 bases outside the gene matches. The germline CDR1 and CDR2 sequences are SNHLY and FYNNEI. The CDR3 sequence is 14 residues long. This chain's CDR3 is CASSKRERSYEQYF. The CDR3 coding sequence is TGTGCCAGCAGTAAGCGGGAGCGATCCTACGAGCAGTACTTC. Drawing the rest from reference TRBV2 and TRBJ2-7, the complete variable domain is EPEVTQTPSHQVTQMGQEVILRCVPISNHLYFYWYRQILGQKVEFLVSFYNNEISEKSEIFDDQFSVERPDGSNFTLKIRSTKLEDSAMYFCASSKRERSYEQYFGPGTRLTVT.

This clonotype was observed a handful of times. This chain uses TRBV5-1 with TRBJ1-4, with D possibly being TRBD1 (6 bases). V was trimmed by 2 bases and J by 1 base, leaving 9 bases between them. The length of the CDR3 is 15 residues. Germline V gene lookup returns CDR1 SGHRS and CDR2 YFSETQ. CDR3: CASSLQQGTNEKLFF. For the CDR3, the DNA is TGCGCCAGCAGCTTACAACAGGGAACTAATGAAAAACTGTTTTTT. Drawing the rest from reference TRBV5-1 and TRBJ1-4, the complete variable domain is KAGVTQTPRYLIKTRGQQVTLSCSPISGHRSVSWYQQTPGQGLQFLFEYFSETQRNKGNFPGRFSGRQFSNSRSEMNVSTLELGDSALYLCASSLQQGTNEKLFFGSGTQLSVL.

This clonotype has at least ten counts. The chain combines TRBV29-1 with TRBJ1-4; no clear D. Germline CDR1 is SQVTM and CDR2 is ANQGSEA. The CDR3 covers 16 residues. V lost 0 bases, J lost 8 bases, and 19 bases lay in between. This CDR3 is CSVEDDAVRPGEKLFF. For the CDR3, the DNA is TGCAGCGTTGAAGATGATGCTGTCCGACCCGGGGAAAAACTGTTTTTT.

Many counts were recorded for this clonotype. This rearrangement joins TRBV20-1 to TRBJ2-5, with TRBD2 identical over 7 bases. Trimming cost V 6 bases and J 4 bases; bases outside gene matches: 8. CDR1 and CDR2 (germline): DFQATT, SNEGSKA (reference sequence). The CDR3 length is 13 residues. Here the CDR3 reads CSARWEGRETQYF. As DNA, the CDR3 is TGCAGTGCCCGTTGGGAGGGCCGAGAGACCCAGTACTTC.

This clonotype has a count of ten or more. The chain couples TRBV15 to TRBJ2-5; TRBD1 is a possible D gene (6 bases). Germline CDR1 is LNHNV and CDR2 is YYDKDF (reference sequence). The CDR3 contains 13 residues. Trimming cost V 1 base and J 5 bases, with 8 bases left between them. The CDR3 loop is CATSRAGVETQYF. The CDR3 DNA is TGTGCCACCAGCAGAGCAGGGGTCGAGACCCAGTACTTC. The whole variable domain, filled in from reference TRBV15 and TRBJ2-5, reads DAMVIQNPRYQVTQFGKPVTLSCSQTLNHNVMYWYQQKSSQAPKLLFHYYDKDFNNEADTPDNFQSRRPNTSFCFLDIRSPGLGDTAMYLCATSRAGVETQYFGPGTRLLVL.

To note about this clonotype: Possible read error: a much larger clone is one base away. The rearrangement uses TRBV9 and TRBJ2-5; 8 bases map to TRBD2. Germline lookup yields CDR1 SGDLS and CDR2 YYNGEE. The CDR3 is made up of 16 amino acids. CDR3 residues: CVSSSFKRGFEETQYF. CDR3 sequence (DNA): TGTGTCAGCAGCTCCTTCAAGCGGGGGTTTGAAGAGACCCAGTACTTC.

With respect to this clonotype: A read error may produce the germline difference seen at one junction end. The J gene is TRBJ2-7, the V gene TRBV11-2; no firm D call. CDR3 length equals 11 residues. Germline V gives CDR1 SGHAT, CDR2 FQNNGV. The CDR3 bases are TGTGCCAGCGGCTTCGCCAACGAGCAGTACTTC. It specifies CASGFANEQYF. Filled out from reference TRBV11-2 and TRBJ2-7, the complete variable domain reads EAGVAQSPRYKIIEKRQSVAFWCNPISGHATLYWYQQILGQGPKLLIQFQNNGVVDDSQLPKDRFSAERLKGVDSTLKIQPAKLEDSAVYLCASGFANEQYFGPGTRLTVT.

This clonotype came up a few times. The CDR3 DNA reads TGTGCCTGGAGTGAGGGTGAGACCCAGTACTTC. Translated, it gives CAWSEGETQYF. The chain carries TRBV30 and TRBJ2-5; unclear D gene. Looked up from germline, CDR1 is GTSNPN and CDR2 is SVGIG (reference sequence). Trimming left V 1 base short and J 5 bases short, with 5 bases between. The CDR3 is 11 amino acids.

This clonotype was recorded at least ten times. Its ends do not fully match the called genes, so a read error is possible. DNA of the CDR3: TGTGCCAGCAGCTTAGCGGGACCTCCGAAACACCACTTC. It specifies CASSLAGPPKHHF. The chain is built from TRBV7-9 and TRBJ2-5; TRBD1 or TRBD2 may be the D gene (5 bases each). CDR3 length equals 13 residues. Germline V gene lookup returns CDR1 SEHNR and CDR2 FQNEAQ (reference sequence).

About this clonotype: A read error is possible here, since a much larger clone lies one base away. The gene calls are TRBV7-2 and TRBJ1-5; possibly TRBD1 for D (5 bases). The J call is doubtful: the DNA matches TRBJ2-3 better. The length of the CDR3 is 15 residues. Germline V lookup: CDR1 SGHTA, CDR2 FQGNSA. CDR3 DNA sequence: TGTGCCAGCAGCCCGACCCCGACAGTCCCTCAGCCCCAGTATTTT. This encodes CASSPTPTVPQPQYF.